A single sample gave rise to the 21 T cell receptor beta chains below, sequenced in a study of technical replicates of blood from a few donors. Sequencing used immunoSEQ multiplex PCR; TCRdb keeps in-frame clones, though not all of them. The table has approximately 81,000 clones, roughly 77% seen once. Sequencing was done on a sample of PBMCs. All receptors derive from a human donor in good health. Some clones in this sample may be carry-over from other donors' samples.

This clone is a singleton in its sample. CDR3 coding DNA: TGTGCCAGCAGCCAAGATACGATCTTTCAGGCGGACAGGGGGGCCAATGATAACTATGGCTACACCTTC. It codes for CASSQDTIFQADRGANDNYGYTF. V and J are TRBV4-2 and TRBJ1-2, with 10 bases that match TRBD1. This CDR3 contains 23 residues. V dropped 0 bases and J dropped 1; count of bases not matched to a gene: 23. Per the germline V gene, CDR1 is LGHNA and CDR2 is YNFKEQ.

The chain combines TRBV4-1 with TRBJ2-7, with TRBD2 as a possible D gene (6 bases). This CDR3 contains 14 residues. V shed 0 bases and J shed 3 bases, with 9 bases lying between them. CDR1 is MGHRA, CDR2 YSYEKL, per germline. The CDR3 DNA reads TGCGCCAGCAGCCAAGAATTGGGGGGCTACGAGCAGTACTTC. This encodes CASSQELGGYEQYF.

This chain connects TRBV5-4 to TRBJ2-5, with TRBD2 matching over 7 bases. Germline values: CDR1 SGHNT, CDR2 YYREEE (reference sequence). J was trimmed by 5 bases and V by 2 bases; bases with no gene match: 9. The CDR3 is 15 amino acids. CDR3 coding DNA: TGTGCCAGCAGCTTCGATGTAGCGGGCAGGGAGACCCAGTACTTC. This translates into CASSFDVAGRETQYF. The variable domain in full, with the rest retrieved from reference TRBV5-4 and TRBJ2-5, is ETGVTQSPTHLIKTRGQQVTLRCSSQSGHNTVSWYQQALGQGPQFIFQYYREEENGRGNFPPRFSGLQFPNYSSELNVNALELDDSALYLCASSFDVAGRETQYFGPGTRLLVL.

The chain combines TRBV6-6 with TRBJ2-1; D perhaps matches TRBD1 (5 bases). This CDR3 is 13 amino acids long. Deletions cut 10 bases from V and 6 bases from J, with 16 bases between. From germline, CDR1 is MNHNY and CDR2 SVGAGI (reference sequence). This chain's CDR3 is CATAARVSNEQFF. The CDR3 DNA reads TGTGCCACCGCTGCCAGGGTGAGCAATGAGCAGTTCTTC.

CDR3 in DNA: TGTGCCAGCGCCCGGGACAGAGCCTACGAGCAGTACTTC. It specifies CASARDRAYEQYF. This chain uses TRBV25-1 with TRBJ2-7; 7 bases agree with TRBD1. In germline, CDR1 is MGHDK, CDR2 SYGVNS. The CDR3 covers 13 residues. The trim removed 8 bases at V and 2 bases at J, leaving 6 bases unmatched.

The chain is built from TRBV15 and TRBJ2-3, with 10 positions matching TRBD1. The CDR3 is 18 amino acids. Germline lookup yields CDR1 LNHNV and CDR2 YYDKDF (reference sequence). With 0 bases clipped from V and 7 bases from J, the junction kept 13 bases outside the gene matches. CDR3 DNA: TGTGCCACCAGCAGAGATTTGTTCGCGACAGGGGGCGTAAATACGCAGTATTTT. Residues: CATSRDLFATGGVNTQYF.

V usage is TRBV30 and J usage is TRBJ2-3, with D unresolved. This CDR3 region has 11 residues. Germline V gene sequence: CDR1 GTSNPN, CDR2 SVGIG (reference sequence). Trimming took off 8 bases at V and 8 bases at J, with 14 bases between the two ends. The CDR3 region has the DNA TGTGCCGCCACCTGGGCTCTTACGCAGTATTTT. It specifies CAATWALTQYF.

The rearrangement uses TRBV4-2 and TRBJ1-3, with D possibly matching TRBD1 (6 bases). CDR1 and CDR2 (germline): LGHNA, YNFKEQ. The V end was cut by 5 bases, the J end by 0 bases, with 14 bases between. The CDR3 runs to 16 residues. DNA for the CDR3: TGTGCCAGCAGCGAGGGACACCTGAGCTCTGGAAACACCATATATTTT. Protein: CASSEGHLSSGNTIYF.

The V gene is TRBV6-1, the J gene TRBJ1-2; tentatively, D is TRBD1 (5 bases). The CDR3 covers 12 residues. Germline V lookup: CDR1 MNHNS, CDR2 SASEGT. Deletions cut 3 bases from V and 4 bases from J, with 6 bases between. The CDR3 nucleotides are TGTGCCAGCAGTGAGGGGCCCTATGGCTACACCTTC. Its protein is CASSEGPYGYTF.

This chain connects TRBV12-5 to TRBJ2-1; 7 bases match TRBD2. Looked up from germline, CDR1 is LGHNT and CDR2 is FRNRAP. Germline trimming cut 6 bases from V and 3 bases from J; bases unmatched to any gene: 5. CDR3 length: 14 amino acids. The CDR3 loop is CASGPGLGYNEQFF. The CDR3 DNA reads TGTGCTAGTGGACCCGGACTAGGCTACAATGAGCAGTTCTTC.

This clone has just one count. V usage is TRBV6-6 and J usage is TRBJ1-1; D may be TRBD1 (5 bases). CDR3 length: 13 amino acids. Trimming cost V 2 bases and J 10 bases, with 14 bases left between them. Per the germline V gene, CDR1 is MNHNY and CDR2 is SVGAGI (reference sequence). CDR3 sequence: CASSYTLTGGAFF. The CDR3 DNA sequence: TGTGCCAGCAGTTACACACTTACGGGGGGAGCTTTCTTT.

This chain joins TRBV10-3 and TRBJ1-5; 8 bases agree with TRBD1. This CDR3 spans 13 amino acids. V was clipped by 8 bases and J by 5 bases; unmatched bases: 5. The germline CDR1 and CDR2 sequences are ENHRY and SYGVKD. CDR3 sequence (DNA): TGTGCCATCGGACAGGGTGGGTATCAGCCCCAGCATTTT. This sequence encodes CAIGQGGYQPQHF.

By share of the sample, this clone is medium-sized. This rearrangement joins TRBV5-1 to TRBJ2-1; TRBD2 agrees at 10 bases. CDR1 SGHRS and CDR2 YFSETQ come from the germline V gene. Unmatched junction bases numbered 3, after V lost 6 bases and J lost 3 bases. The CDR3 runs 14 residues. The CDR3 region is CASTLAGGYNEQFF. In nucleotides, the CDR3 is TGCGCCAGCACCTTAGCGGGGGGCTACAATGAGCAGTTCTTC.

This clone was recorded only once. The chain links TRBV6-6 to TRBJ1-6, with D maybe TRBD1 (6 bases). The CDR3 extends over 15 amino acids. Between the trimmed V and J ends, which lost 3 bases and 10 bases, there was a span of 16 bases. Germline CDR1 and CDR2: MNHNY and SVGAGI (reference sequence). The CDR3 DNA follows: TGTGCCAGCAGTTATACGCGCGGACAGAAATCACCCCTCCACTTT. As protein: CASSYTRGQKSPLHF.

The V and J genes are TRBV6-4 and TRBJ2-3, with 9 bases fitting TRBD1. This CDR3 has 14 amino acids. Trimming removed 2 bases from V and 9 bases from J; junction bases left unmatched: 6. Germline loops: CDR1 MRHNA, CDR2 SNTAGT. CDR3 sequence (DNA): TGTGCCAGCAGTGACCCAACCGGGACAGGGACGCAGTATTTT. It specifies CASSDPTGTGTQYF.

V gene TRBV12-2 combines with J gene TRBJ1-6. TRBV12-2 is shown as a pseudogene. This CDR3 is built from 21 residues. The CDR3 nucleotides are TGTGCAAGTCGCTTACTTATCACGGGAAGCGCATGCTTCTCCTATAATTCACCCCTCCACTTT. Its translation: CASRLLITGSACFSYNSPLHF.

V and J are TRBV5-4 and TRBJ2-7; the match to TRBD2 covers 10 bases. The J segment lost 3 bases and the V segment lost 2 bases, leaving 5 bases of the junction unmatched. Germline V gene lookup returns CDR1 SGHNT and CDR2 YYREEE (reference sequence). The CDR3 spans 15 residues. CDR3 protein: CASSFTLAGIYEQYF. The DNA for the CDR3 is TGTGCCAGCAGCTTTACACTAGCGGGAATCTACGAGCAGTACTTC.

This clone was picked up a small number of times. The V gene is TRBV7-3, the J gene TRBJ2-3, with D possibly TRBD2 on 6 matching bases. Germline CDR1 SGHTA, CDR2 FQGTGA. V was clipped by 5 bases and J by 1 base, with 10 bases between them. The CDR3 has 14 amino acids. CDR3 bases: TGTGCCAGCAGCAGGTGGGGGGGCACAGATACGCAGTATTTT. This translates into CASSRWGGTDTQYF.

The CDR3 nucleotides are TGTGCCAGCAGCTTAATAGGAGGGGCGGCTGAAGCTTTCTTT. As protein: CASSLIGGAAEAFF. The rearrangement uses TRBV7-3 and TRBJ1-1, with a tentative D call TRBD1 (5 bases). Trimming stripped 1 base from V and 6 bases from J, with 12 bases between. This CDR3 spans 14 amino acids. CDR1 is SGHTA, CDR2 FQGTGA, per germline.

In its sample, this clone was seen a few times. The chain uses TRBV7-6 and TRBJ1-4, with a weak D call TRBD1 (5 bases). CDR3 length: 14 residues. From germline, CDR1 is SGHVS and CDR2 FNYEAQ. Trimming stripped 1 base from V and 7 bases from J, with 10 bases between. CDR3 in DNA: TGTGCCAGCAGCTTAGAGGGGAATCGTGAAAAACTGTTTTTT. Residues: CASSLEGNREKLFF.

V is TRBV5-1 and J is TRBJ2-2; D gene ambiguous. V gave up 1 base and J gave up 5 bases, with 6 bases separating them. Germline assignment: CDR1 SGHRS and CDR2 YFSETQ. This CDR3 has 13 residues. The CDR3 sequence: CASSLIVTGELFF. CDR3 coding DNA: TGCGCCAGCAGCTTGATCGTGACCGGGGAGCTGTTTTTT.